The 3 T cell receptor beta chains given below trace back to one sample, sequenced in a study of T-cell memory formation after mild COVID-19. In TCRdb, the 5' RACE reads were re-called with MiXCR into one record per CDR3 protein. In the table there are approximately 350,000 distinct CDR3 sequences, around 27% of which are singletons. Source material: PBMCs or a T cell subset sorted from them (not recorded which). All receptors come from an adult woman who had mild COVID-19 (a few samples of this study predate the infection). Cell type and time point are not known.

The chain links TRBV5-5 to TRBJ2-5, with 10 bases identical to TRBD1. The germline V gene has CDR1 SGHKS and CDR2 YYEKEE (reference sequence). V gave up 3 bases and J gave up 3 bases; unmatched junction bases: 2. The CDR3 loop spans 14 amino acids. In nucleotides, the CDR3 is TGTGCCAGCAGCTCAGGGACAGGGGAAGAGACCCAGTACTTC. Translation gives CASSSGTGEETQYF.

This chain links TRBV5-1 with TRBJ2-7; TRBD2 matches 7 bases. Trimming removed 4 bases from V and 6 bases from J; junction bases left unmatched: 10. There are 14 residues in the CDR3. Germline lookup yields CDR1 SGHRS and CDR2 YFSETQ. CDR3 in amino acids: CASSQRTSMGEQYF. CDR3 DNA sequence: TGCGCCAGCAGCCAAAGGACTAGTATGGGCGAGCAGTACTTC.

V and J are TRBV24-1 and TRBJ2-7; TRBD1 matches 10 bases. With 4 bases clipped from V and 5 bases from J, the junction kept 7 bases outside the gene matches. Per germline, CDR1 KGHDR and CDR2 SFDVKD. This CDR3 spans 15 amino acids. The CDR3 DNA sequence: TGTGCCACCAGTGAAAGGACAGGGGGATCTGACGAGCAGTACTTC. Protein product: CATSERTGGSDEQYF.